This TCR beta chain was sequenced in a study of blood T cell repertoires in COVID-19. This CDR3 is built from 12 residues. Per germline, CDR1 SGHRS and CDR2 YFSETQ. Trimming pared 0 bases from V and 4 bases from J, leaving 5 bases between. As handled by the study authors: Estimates of nucleated cell counts were drawn from the amplification of reference gene primers. This table comes from immunoSEQ multiplex PCR, and its TCRdb copy is limited to in-frame clones, with some not included. V and J calls and clone size come straight from that table; D and trimming were deduced from the DNA. The table lists fewer than 150,000 clones, about 83% of them singletons.

The TCR was taken from a human donor in a cohort sampled during active COVID-19. This chain uses TRBV5-1 with TRBJ2-7; D is unclear. The sequenced sample was peripheral blood. Written as DNA, the CDR3 is TGCGCCAGCAGCTTGGTCGGGTACGAGCAGTACTTC. This encodes CASSLVGYEQYF.